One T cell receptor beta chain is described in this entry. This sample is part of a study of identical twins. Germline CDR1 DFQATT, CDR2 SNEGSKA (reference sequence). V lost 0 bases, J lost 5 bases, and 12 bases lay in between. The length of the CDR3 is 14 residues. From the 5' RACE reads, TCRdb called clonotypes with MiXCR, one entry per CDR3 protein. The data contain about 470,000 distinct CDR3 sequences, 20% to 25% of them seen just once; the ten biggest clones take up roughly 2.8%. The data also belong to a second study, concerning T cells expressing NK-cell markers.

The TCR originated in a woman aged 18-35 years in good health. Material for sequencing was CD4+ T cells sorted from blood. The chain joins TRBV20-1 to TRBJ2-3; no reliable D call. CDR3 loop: CSARDLGERDTQYF. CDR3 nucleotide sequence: TGCAGTGCTAGAGATTTAGGAGAGAGAGATACGCAGTATTTT.